The entry below describes one TCR beta chain. This sample is part of a study of cytomegalovirus exposure and HLA in healthy donors. Study background: Clustering assigned about 80% of the approximately 430 genotyped donors to the Caucasian-associated ancestry cluster.

The donors were healthy bone marrow donors. CDR3 size: 14 residues. Germline CDR1 and CDR2: SNHLY and FYNNEI. Trimming took 7 bases from V and 3 from J, leaving 13 bases between them. A multiplex PCR was run with 60 Vbeta primers and 13 Jbeta primers. As processed by the authors: Tens of millions of unique TCR beta chains, 10 million to 14 million shared, were counted in a later analysis. Produced via immunoSEQ multiplex PCR; TCRdb's table is partial and in-frame only. That table supplies the V and J calls and clone size; D and trimming were determined from the DNA. The sample lists around 150,000 clones; around 80% were seen once.

This TCR was recovered from a girl aged 5 to 17 in good health and CMV-seropositive. The sequenced sample was PBMCs. The chain links TRBV2 to TRBJ1-5; possibly TRBD1 for D (6 bases). DNA of the CDR3: TGTGCCAGCAACCCGACAGGCGCCAATCAGCCCCAGCATTTT. Protein sequence: CASNPTGANQPQHF.